These 23 T cell receptor beta chains were sequenced from one sample in a study of blood T cell repertoires in COVID-19. Sequenced by immunoSEQ multiplex PCR; TCRdb stores in-frame clones only, minus some. The table has about 74,000 clones, roughly 91% seen once. Sequencing used peripheral blood. These receptors came from a woman at least 80 years old with active or convalescent COVID-19.

This clone was seen a handful of times. The rearrangement links TRBV19 to TRBJ2-1; TRBD2 matches at 9 bases. CDR1 and CDR2 (germline): LNHDA, SQIVND (reference sequence). Losses at the gene ends were 5 bases for V and 4 bases for J; bases not matched to a gene: 6. The CDR3 runs to 15 residues. Here the CDR3 DNA reads TGTGCCAGTAGTCGCCAGCGGGGGGTTTACAATGAGCAGTTCTTC. It encodes CASSRQRGVYNEQFF.

As regards this clone: This CDR3 is also generated by other DNA sequences in the sample. The V and J genes are TRBV24-1 and TRBJ1-2, with no clear D. The CDR3 has 12 residues. With 2 bases removed from V and 4 bases from J, the gap between germline ends came to 4 bases. Germline assignment: CDR1 KGHDR and CDR2 SFDVKD. CDR3 sequence: CATSDSGYGYTF. The CDR3 DNA reads as TGTGCCACCAGTGATTCGGGCTATGGCTACACCTTC.

The genes are TRBV4-3 and TRBJ1-5; D is undetermined. Germline CDR1 is LGHNA and CDR2 is YSLEER. The length of the CDR3 is 18 residues. V shed 0 bases and J shed 0 bases, with 15 bases lying between them. The CDR3 spells CASSQDRVTTYSNQPQHF. DNA for the CDR3: TGCGCCAGCAGCCAAGATCGGGTTACAACATATAGCAATCAGCCCCAGCATTTT.

This sequence joins TRBV7-9 and TRBJ2-7, with a weak D call TRBD1 (5 bases). Germline V lookup: CDR1 SEHNR, CDR2 FQNEAQ (reference sequence). The CDR3 is made up of 14 amino acids. Trimming shortened V by 6 bases and J by 0 bases, and 12 bases separated the two germline ends. Here the CDR3 DNA reads TGTGCCAGCAGACCAGGGCAGCTCTCCTACGAGCAGTACTTC. Protein sequence: CASRPGQLSYEQYF.

The J gene is TRBJ2-3, the V gene TRBV5-1; tentative D call: TRBD2 (7 bases). The CDR3 is 17 amino acids. CDR1 and CDR2 from the germline V gene are SGHRS and YFSETQ. V was trimmed by 6 bases and J by 0 bases, leaving 20 bases between them. For the CDR3, the DNA is TGCGCCAGCACCCGAAGCCTAGGGGGGGCCAGCACAGATACGCAGTATTTT. As protein: CASTRSLGGASTDTQYF.

The chain couples TRBV28 to TRBJ2-5, with TRBD2 identical over 16 bases. This CDR3 is built from 16 residues. The J segment lost 2 bases and the V segment lost 6 bases, leaving 3 bases of the junction unmatched. Germline CDR1 reads MDHEN; CDR2 reads SYDVKM. DNA of the CDR3: TGTGCCAGCAGGGGACTAGCGGGGGGGATACAAGAGACCCAGTACTTC. Amino acids: CASRGLAGGIQETQYF.

This chain links TRBV6-5 with TRBJ2-7; 10 nucleotides match TRBD2. Per the germline V gene, CDR1 is MNHEY and CDR2 is SVGAGI. The CDR3 has 15 amino acids. J gave up 1 base and V 7 bases, and 7 bases lay outside the gene matches. Here the CDR3 DNA reads TGTGCCAGCACCATACGGACTAGCGGATCCTACGAGCAGTACTTC. It translates to CASTIRTSGSYEQYF.

J is TRBJ2-2 and V is TRBV5-1, with D possibly TRBD1 on 6 matching bases. Germline V gives CDR1 SGHRS, CDR2 YFSETQ. This CDR3 comprises 15 residues. V lost 6 bases and J 4 bases, leaving 16 bases between the germline ends. CDR3 residues: CASTWERGSTGELFF. As DNA, the CDR3 is TGCGCCAGCACGTGGGAAAGGGGGTCCACCGGGGAGCTGTTTTTT.

The chain combines TRBV19 with TRBJ1-2; D uncertain. The CDR3 is 14 amino acids. The germline gives CDR1 LNHDA, CDR2 SQIVND (reference sequence). V gave up 7 bases and J gave up 7 bases, with 19 bases separating them. In nucleotides, the CDR3 is TGTGCCAGTATGGAAAGGCGTGGAGTACCTGGCTACACCTTC. Its translation is CASMERRGVPGYTF. The variable domain in full, completed from reference TRBV19 and TRBJ1-2, reads DGGITQSPKYLFRKEGQNVTLSCEQNLNHDAMYWYRQDPGQGLRLIYYSQIVNDFQKGDIAEGYSVSREKKESFPLTVTSAQKNPTAFYLCASMERRGVPGYTFGSGTRLTVV.

This clone was observed a handful of times. V gene TRBV2 combines with J gene TRBJ2-2; 13 bases fit TRBD2. Germline V gives CDR1 SNHLY, CDR2 FYNNEI. V dropped 6 bases and J dropped 0; count of bases not matched to a gene: 1. This CDR3 is built from 16 residues. The CDR3 here is CASRGTSGANTGELFF. The CDR3, as DNA: TGTGCCAGCAGGGGGACTAGCGGGGCGAACACCGGGGAGCTGTTTTTT.

This chain joins TRBV7-2 and TRBJ2-7, with 7 positions matching TRBD2. This CDR3 has 15 amino acids. Germline lookup yields CDR1 SGHTA and CDR2 FQGNSA. Trimming at V came to 2 bases and at J to 3 bases, leaving 7 bases not matched to a gene. The CDR3 DNA follows: TGTGCCAGCAGCTTAAGAGCGGGGAGGTTCTACGAGCAGTACTTC. Its protein is CASSLRAGRFYEQYF.

The chain couples TRBV5-1 to TRBJ1-3, with TRBD1 matching 7 bases. In germline, CDR1 is SGHRS, CDR2 YFSETQ. The CDR3 has 16 residues. After removal of 4 bases from V and 8 bases from J, the junction contained 15 bases not matched to a gene. The CDR3 nucleotides read TGCGCCAGCAGCATTCTACAGGGGCCGGGTCGGGACACCATATATTTT. It encodes CASSILQGPGRDTIYF. The complete variable domain, with remaining parts taken from reference TRBV5-1 and TRBJ1-3, reads KAGVTQTPRYLIKTRGQQVTLSCSPISGHRSVSWYQQTPGQGLQFLFEYFSETQRNKGNFPGRFSGRQFSNSRSEMNVSTLELGDSALYLCASSILQGPGRDTIYFGEGSWLTVV.

This clone has just one count. The rearrangement joins TRBV3-1 (or the pseudogene TRBV3-2) to TRBJ2-2; 8 positions agree with TRBD1. Germline V lookup: CDR1 LGHDT, CDR2 YNNKEL (reference sequence). V dropped 4 bases and J dropped 0; count of bases not matched to a gene: 4. This CDR3 has 16 amino acids. The chain's CDR3 is CASSRGQGTNTGELFF. Here the CDR3 DNA reads TGTGCCAGCAGCCGAGGACAGGGAACGAACACCGGGGAGCTGTTTTTT.

J is TRBJ1-1 and V is TRBV12-5; TRBD1 matches 8 bases. Per the germline V gene, CDR1 is LGHNT and CDR2 is FRNRAP. V gave up 6 bases and J gave up 0 bases; unmatched junction bases: 12. The CDR3 is 17 residues long. CDR3 in DNA: TGTGCTAGTGGACGGACACCCAGGGGGCGGATGAACACTGAAGCTTTCTTT. This encodes CASGRTPRGRMNTEAFF.

This clone has just one count. The V call is TRBV2, the J call TRBJ2-7; D gene unclear. CDR3 length: 11 residues. The V gene lost 8 bases and the J gene lost 2 bases, with 7 bases spanning the gap. Germline-derived CDR1 and CDR2 are SNHLY and FYNNEI. The CDR3 loop reads CASLLAYEQYF. CDR3 nucleotide sequence: TGTGCCAGCTTACTGGCCTACGAGCAGTACTTC.

This chain joins TRBV14 and TRBJ1-1; the match to TRBD1 covers 8 bases. The CDR3 has 17 amino acids. Germline-derived CDR1 and CDR2 are SGHDN and FVKESK. The V segment lost 2 bases and the J segment 1 base; nucleotides outside the gene matches: 9. The CDR3 is CASSQPTGGLWNTEAFF. In DNA form, the CDR3 reads TGTGCCAGCAGCCAACCAACAGGGGGTTTATGGAACACTGAAGCTTTCTTT.

The rearrangement links TRBV7-2 to TRBJ2-4; 7 nucleotides line up with TRBD2. The germline CDR1 and CDR2 sequences are SGHTA and FQGNSA. This CDR3 has 17 amino acids. Trimming removed 2 bases from V and 6 bases from J; junction bases left unmatched: 13. The DNA of the CDR3 is TGTGCCAGCAGCTTATACGGAGGGCGACTAGCCGTAAACATTCAGTACTTC. This codes for CASSLYGGRLAVNIQYF.

This chain links TRBV6-5 with TRBJ1-2, with TRBD1 as a possible D gene (6 bases). This CDR3 has 15 residues. Trimming took 0 bases from V and 8 from J, leaving 16 bases between them. CDR1 is MNHEY and CDR2 is SVGAGI in the germline V gene. The CDR3 nucleotides are TGTGCCAGCAGTTACTCTAAGCGGGGGCTTGGCGGCTACACCTTC. Translated: CASSYSKRGLGGYTF.

V usage is TRBV5-1 and J usage is TRBJ2-3, with 10 bases matching TRBD2. The V segment lost 4 bases and the J segment 8 bases; nucleotides outside the gene matches: 13. This CDR3 has 16 residues. Germline CDR1 reads SGHRS; CDR2 reads YFSETQ. The CDR3 sequence is CASSPRLSGGGGTQYF. The CDR3 nucleotides read TGCGCCAGCAGCCCGCGCCTAAGCGGGGGGGGTGGTACGCAGTATTTT.

V gene TRBV30 combines with J gene TRBJ2-1, with D possibly TRBD1 on 5 matching bases. Germline V gene data show CDR1 as GTSNPN and CDR2 as SVGIG (reference sequence). The CDR3 extends over 12 amino acids. Trimming removed 3 bases at V and 9 bases at J, with 12 bases between. CDR3 loop: CAWSARGIEQFF. DNA for the CDR3: TGTGCCTGGAGCGCTAGGGGAATTGAGCAGTTCTTC.

V usage is TRBV27 and J usage is TRBJ2-1, with D tentatively TRBD2 (6 bases). Deletions cut 8 bases from V and 10 bases from J, with 18 bases between. Germline CDR1 is MNHEY and CDR2 is SMNVEV (reference sequence). The CDR3 is 13 residues long. CDR3 in amino acids: CASVGLELGEQFF. CDR3 DNA sequence: TGTGCCAGCGTGGGACTGGAGTTGGGGGAGCAGTTCTTC.

This clone was recorded a few times. V is TRBV7-9 and J is TRBJ1-6; a weak D match, TRBD1 (5 bases). This CDR3 comprises 15 residues. The germline CDR1 and CDR2 sequences are SEHNR and FQNEAQ (reference sequence). Trimming removed 7 bases at V and 7 bases at J, with 17 bases between. In DNA, the CDR3 is TGTGCCAGCACCTCCCGGGCCCCAGGGAATTCACCCCTCCACTTT. This sequence encodes CASTSRAPGNSPLHF.

The rearrangement links TRBV3-1 (or the pseudogene TRBV3-2) to TRBJ1-2; 9 positions agree with TRBD1. With V trimmed by 6 bases and J by 3 bases, 11 bases remained unmatched. The germline gives CDR1 LGHDT, CDR2 YNNKEL (reference sequence). This CDR3 region has 16 residues. For the CDR3, the DNA is TGTGCCAGCAGTCCAGTCCCGGGACAGGGTCACTATGGCTACACCTTC. This sequence encodes CASSPVPGQGHYGYTF.